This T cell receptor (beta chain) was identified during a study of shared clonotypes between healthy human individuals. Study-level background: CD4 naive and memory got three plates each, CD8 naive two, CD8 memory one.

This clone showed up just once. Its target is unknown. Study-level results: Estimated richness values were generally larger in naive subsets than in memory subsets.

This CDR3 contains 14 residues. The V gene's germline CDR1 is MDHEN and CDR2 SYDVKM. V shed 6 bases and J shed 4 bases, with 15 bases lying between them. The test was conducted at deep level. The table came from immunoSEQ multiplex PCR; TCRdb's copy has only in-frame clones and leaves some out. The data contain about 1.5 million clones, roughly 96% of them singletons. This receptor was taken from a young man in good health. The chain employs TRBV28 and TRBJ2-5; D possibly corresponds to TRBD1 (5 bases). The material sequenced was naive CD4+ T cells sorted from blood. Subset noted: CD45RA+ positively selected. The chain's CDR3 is CASSGPGIVETQYF. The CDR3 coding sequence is TGTGCCAGCAGCGGACCAGGGATAGTAGAGACCCAGTACTTC.